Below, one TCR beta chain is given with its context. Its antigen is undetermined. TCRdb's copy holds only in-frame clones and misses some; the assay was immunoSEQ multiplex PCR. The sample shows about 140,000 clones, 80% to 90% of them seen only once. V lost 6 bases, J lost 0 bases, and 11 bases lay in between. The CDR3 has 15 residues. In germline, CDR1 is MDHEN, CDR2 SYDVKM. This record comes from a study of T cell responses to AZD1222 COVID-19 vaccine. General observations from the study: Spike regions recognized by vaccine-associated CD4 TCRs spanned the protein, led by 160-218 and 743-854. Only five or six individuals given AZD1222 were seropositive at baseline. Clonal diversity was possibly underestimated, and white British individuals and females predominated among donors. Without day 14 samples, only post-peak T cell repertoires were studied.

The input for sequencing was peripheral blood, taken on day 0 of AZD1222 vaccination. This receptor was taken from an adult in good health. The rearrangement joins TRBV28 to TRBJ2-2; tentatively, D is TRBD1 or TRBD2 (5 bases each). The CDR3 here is CASSLPGPNTGELFF. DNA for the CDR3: TGTGCCAGCAGCCTCCCGGGGCCGAACACCGGGGAGCTGTTTTTT. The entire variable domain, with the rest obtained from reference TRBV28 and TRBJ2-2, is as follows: DVKVTQSSRYLVKRTGEKVFLECVQDMDHENMFWYRQDPGLGLRLIYFSYDVKMKEKGDIPEGYSVSREKKERFSLILESASTNQTSMYLCASSLPGPNTGELFFGEGSRLTVL.